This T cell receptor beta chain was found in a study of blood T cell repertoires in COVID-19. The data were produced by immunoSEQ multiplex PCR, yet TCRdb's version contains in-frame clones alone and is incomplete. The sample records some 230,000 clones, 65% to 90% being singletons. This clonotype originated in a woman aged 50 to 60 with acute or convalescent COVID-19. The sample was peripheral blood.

The CDR3 DNA sequence: TGTGCCAGCAGCGCAAAATACCGGAGCTCACCCCTCCACTTT. Translated, it gives CASSAKYRSSPLHF. The rearrangement uses TRBV9 and TRBJ1-6, with D unclear. V was shortened by 3 bases and J by 10 bases, with 14 bases between the two germline ends. This CDR3 is built from 14 residues. Germline-derived CDR1 and CDR2 are SGDLS and YYNGEE.